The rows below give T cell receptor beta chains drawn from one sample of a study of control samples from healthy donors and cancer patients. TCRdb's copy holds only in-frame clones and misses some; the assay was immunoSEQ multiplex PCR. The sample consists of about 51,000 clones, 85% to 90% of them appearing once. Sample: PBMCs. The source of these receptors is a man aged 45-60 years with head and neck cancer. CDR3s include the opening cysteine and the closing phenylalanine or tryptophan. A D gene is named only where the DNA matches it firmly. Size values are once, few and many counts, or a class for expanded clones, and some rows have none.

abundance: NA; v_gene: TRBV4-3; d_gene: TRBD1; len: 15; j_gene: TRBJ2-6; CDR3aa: CASSQGTGMANVLTF; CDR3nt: TGCGCCAGCAGCCAAGGGACAGGGATGGCGAACGTCCTGACTTTC
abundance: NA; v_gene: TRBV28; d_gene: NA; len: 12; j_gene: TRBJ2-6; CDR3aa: CASSFGANVLTF; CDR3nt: TGTGCCAGCAGCTTCGGGGCCAACGTCCTGACTTTC
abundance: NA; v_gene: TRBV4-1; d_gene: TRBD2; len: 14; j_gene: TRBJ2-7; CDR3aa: CASSHGGGLYEQYF; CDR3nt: TGCGCCAGCAGCCACGGGGGAGGGCTCTACGAGCAGTACTTC
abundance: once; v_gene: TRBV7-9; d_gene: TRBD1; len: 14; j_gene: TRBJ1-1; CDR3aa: CASSRTGSDTEAFF; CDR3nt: TGTGCCAGCTCCCGGACAGGGTCGGACACTGAAGCTTTCTTT
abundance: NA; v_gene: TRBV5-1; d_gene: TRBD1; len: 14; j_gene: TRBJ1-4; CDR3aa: CASSYRGRGEKLFF; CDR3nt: TGCGCCAGCAGCTACAGGGGGCGAGGTGAAAAACTGTTTTTT
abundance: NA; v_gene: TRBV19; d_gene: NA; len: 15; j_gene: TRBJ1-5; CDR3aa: CASTPAQTPYQPQHF; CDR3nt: TGTGCCAGTACCCCAGCTCAAACCCCGTATCAGCCCCAGCATTTT
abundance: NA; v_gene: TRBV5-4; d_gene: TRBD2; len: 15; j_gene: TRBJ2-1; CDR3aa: CASTYGLAPHNEQFF; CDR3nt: TGTGCCAGCACCTACGGACTAGCGCCTCACAATGAGCAGTTCTTC
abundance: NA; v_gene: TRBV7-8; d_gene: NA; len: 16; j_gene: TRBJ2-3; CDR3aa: CASSAATALYTDTQYF; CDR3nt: TGTGCCAGCAGCGCCGCCACAGCCCTTTACACAGATACGCAGTATTTT
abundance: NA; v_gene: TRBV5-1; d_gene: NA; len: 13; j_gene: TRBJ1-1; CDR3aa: CASSLAAGTEAFF; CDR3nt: TGCGCCAGCAGCTTGGCCGCAGGCACTGAAGCTTTCTTT
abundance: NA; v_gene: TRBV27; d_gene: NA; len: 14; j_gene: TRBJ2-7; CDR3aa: CASSARDGIYEQYF; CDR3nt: TGTGCCAGCAGTGCCCGGGACGGCATATACGAGCAGTACTTC
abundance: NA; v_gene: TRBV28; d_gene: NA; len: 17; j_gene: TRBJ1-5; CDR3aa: CASSLRGLKISNQPQHF; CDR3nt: TGTGCCAGCAGTTTACGAGGCCTCAAGATTAGCAATCAGCCCCAGCATTTT
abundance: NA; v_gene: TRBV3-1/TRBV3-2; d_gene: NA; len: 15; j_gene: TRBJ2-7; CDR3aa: CASSQEFYRSHEQYF; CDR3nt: TGTGCCAGCAGCCAAGAATTCTACAGGTCCCACGAGCAGTACTTC
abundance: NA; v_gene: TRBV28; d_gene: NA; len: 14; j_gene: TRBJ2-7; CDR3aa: CASSPPEEEDEQYF; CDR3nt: TGTGCCAGCAGTCCCCCTGAGGAGGAGGACGAGCAGTACTTC
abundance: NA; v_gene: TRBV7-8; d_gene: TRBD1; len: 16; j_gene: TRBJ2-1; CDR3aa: CASRRGLGGRYNEQFF; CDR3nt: TGTGCCAGCAGACGAGGGTTAGGGGGCCGCTACAATGAGCAGTTCTTC
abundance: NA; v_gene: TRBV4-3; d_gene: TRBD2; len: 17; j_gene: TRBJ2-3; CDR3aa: CASSQDTASGGTDTQYF; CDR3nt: TGCGCCAGCAGCCAAGATACGGCTAGCGGGGGCACAGATACGCAGTATTTT
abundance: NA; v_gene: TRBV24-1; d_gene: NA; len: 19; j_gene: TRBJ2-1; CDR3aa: CATSDPFLLLTGELDEQFF; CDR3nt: TGTGCCACCAGTGATCCCTTTTTATTGTTGACGGGAGAACTAGATGAGCAGTTCTTC
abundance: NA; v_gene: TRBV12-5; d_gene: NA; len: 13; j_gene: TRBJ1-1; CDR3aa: CASGPGVRTEAFF; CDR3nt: TGTGCTAGTGGCCCCGGGGTTCGGACTGAAGCTTTCTTT
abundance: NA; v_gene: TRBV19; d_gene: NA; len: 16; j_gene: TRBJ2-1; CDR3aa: CASSEGRAGGTNEQFF; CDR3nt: TGTGCCAGTAGCGAAGGGCGGGCCGGGGGCACCAATGAGCAGTTCTTC
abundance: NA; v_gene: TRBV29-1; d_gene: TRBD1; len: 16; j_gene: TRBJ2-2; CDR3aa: CSAAQGQGANTGELFF; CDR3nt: TGCAGCGCGGCCCAAGGGCAGGGGGCTAACACCGGGGAGCTGTTTTTT
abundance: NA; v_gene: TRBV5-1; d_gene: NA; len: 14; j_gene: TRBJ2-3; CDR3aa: CASRPQGGTDTQYF; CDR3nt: TGCGCCAGCAGACCCCAGGGGGGGACAGATACGCAGTATTTT
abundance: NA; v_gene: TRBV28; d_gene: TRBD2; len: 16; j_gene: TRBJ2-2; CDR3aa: CASSSAGAANTGELFF; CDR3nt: TGTGCCAGCAGTTCAGCGGGGGCCGCGAACACCGGGGAGCTGTTTTTT
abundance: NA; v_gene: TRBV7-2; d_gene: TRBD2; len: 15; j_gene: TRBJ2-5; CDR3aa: CASSLSGLAKETQYF; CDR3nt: TGTGCCAGCAGCTTATCGGGACTAGCGAAAGAGACCCAGTACTTC
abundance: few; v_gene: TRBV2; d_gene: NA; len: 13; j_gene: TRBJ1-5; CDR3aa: CASAQYSNQPQHF; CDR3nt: TGTGCCAGCGCTCAGTATAGCAATCAGCCCCAGCATTTT
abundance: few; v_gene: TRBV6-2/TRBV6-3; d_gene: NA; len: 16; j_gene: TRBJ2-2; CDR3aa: CASSYSTADNTGELFF; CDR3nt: TGTGCCAGCAGTTACTCGACGGCAGACAACACCGGGGAGCTGTTTTTT
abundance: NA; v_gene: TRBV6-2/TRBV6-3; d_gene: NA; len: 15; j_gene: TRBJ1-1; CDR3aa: CASSPWGAVNTEAFF; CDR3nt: TGTGCCAGCAGCCCCTGGGGGGCGGTGAACACTGAAGCTTTCTTT
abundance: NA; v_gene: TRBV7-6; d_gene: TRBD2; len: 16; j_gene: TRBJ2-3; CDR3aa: CASSLAGTSGSDTQYF; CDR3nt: TGTGCCAGCAGCTTAGCGGGGACTAGCGGGAGTGATACGCAGTATTTT
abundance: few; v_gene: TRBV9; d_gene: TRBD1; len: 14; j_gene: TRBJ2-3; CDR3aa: CASSSGQPRDTQYF; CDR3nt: TGTGCCAGCAGCTCGGGACAGCCCCGGGATACGCAGTATTTT
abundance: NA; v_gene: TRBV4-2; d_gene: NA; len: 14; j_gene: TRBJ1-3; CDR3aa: CASSQGTSGNTIYF; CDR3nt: TGTGCCAGCAGCCAGGGAACCTCTGGAAACACCATATATTTT
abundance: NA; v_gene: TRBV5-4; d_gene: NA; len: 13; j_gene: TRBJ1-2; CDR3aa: CASSLERAYGYTF; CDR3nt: TGTGCCAGCAGCTTGGAAAGGGCCTATGGCTACACCTTC
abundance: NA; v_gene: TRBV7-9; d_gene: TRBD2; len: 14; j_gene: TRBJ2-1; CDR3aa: CASRSGGAGGEQFF; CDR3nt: TGTGCCAGCAGGAGCGGGGGGGCCGGTGGTGAGCAGTTCTTC
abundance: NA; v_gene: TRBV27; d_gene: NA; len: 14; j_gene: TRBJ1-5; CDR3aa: CASSLGRVNQPQHF; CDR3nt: TGTGCCAGCAGTTTAGGGCGTGTCAATCAGCCCCAGCATTTT
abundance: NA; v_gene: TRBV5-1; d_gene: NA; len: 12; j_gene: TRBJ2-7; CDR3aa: CASSSDSYEQYF; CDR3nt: TGCGCCAGCAGCTCTGACAGCTACGAGCAGTACTTC
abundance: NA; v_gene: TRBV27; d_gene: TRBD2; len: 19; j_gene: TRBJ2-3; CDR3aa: CASSSPRLAGGSRVYTQYF; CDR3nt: TGTGCCAGCAGCTCCCCCCGGCTAGCGGGGGGCTCGCGGGTATATACGCAGTATTTT
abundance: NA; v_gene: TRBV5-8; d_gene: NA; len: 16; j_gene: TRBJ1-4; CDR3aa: CASSSPGTSLNEKLFF; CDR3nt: TGTGCCAGCAGCTCGCCCGGGACAAGCCTTAATGAAAAACTGTTTTTT
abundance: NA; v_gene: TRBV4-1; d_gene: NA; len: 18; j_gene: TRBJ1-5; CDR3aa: CASSQGRVRGRRNQPQHF; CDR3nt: TGCGCCAGCAGCCAAGGGAGGGTACGGGGTAGGCGCAATCAGCCCCAGCATTTT
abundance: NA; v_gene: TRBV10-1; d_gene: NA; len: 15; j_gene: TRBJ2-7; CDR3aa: CASSEGGGTSSEQYF; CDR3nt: TGCGCCAGCAGTGAAGGGGGGGGGACGAGTAGCGAGCAGTACTTC
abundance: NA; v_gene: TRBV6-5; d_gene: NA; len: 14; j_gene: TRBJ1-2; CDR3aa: CASSYSGRDIGYTF; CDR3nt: TGTGCCAGCAGTTACTCCGGCAGGGATATCGGCTACACCTTC
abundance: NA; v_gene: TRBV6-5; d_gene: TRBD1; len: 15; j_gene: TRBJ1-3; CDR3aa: CASKSGQAPGNTIYF; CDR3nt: TGTGCCAGCAAGTCCGGACAGGCCCCTGGAAACACCATATATTTT
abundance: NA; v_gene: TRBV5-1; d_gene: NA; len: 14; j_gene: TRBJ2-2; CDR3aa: CASSRTTNTGELFF; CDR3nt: TGCGCCAGCTCGCGAACGACGAACACCGGGGAGCTGTTTTTT
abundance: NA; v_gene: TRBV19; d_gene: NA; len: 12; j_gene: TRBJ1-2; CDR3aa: CASSIQNYGYTF; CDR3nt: TGTGCCAGTAGTATCCAGAACTATGGCTACACCTTC